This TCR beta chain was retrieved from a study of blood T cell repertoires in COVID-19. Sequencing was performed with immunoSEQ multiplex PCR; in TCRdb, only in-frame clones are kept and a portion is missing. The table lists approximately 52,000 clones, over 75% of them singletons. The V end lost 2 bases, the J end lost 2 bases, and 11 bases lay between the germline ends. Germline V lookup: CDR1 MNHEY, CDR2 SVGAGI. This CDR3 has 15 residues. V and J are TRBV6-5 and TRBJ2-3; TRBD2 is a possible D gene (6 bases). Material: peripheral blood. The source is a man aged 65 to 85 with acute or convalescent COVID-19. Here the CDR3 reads CASSYRDLPTDTQYF. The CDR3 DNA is TGTGCCAGCAGTTACCGGGACTTACCCACAGATACGCAGTATTTT.